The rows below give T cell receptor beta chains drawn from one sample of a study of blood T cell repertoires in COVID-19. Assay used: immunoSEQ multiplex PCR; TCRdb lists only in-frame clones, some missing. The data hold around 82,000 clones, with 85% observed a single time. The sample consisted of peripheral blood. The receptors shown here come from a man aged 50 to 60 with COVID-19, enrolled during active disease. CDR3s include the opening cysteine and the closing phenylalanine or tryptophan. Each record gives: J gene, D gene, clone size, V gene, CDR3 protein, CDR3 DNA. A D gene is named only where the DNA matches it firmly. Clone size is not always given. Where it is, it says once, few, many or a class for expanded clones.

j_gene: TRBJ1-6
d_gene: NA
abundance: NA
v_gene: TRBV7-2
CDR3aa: CASSLQRRGGNSPLHF
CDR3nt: TGTGCCAGCAGCTTACAGAGGAGGGGAGGGAATTCACCCCTCCACTTT

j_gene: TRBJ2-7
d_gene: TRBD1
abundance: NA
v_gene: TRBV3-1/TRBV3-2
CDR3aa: CASSPGPGQGVSEQYF
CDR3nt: TGTGCCAGCAGCCCGGGCCCGGGACAGGGCGTAAGCGAGCAGTACTTC

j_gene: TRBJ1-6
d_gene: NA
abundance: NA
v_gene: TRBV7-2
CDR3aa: CASSPTPVQGVSNSPLHF
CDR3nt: TGTGCCAGCAGCCCGACTCCTGTACAGGGTGTAAGCAATTCACCCCTCCACTTT

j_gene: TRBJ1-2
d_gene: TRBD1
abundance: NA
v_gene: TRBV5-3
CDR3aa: CARSFGTAHTLSPINYGYTF
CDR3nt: TGTGCCAGAAGCTTCGGGACAGCACACACCCTCAGTCCGATAAACTATGGCTACACCTTC

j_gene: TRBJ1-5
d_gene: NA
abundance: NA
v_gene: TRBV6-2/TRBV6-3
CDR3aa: CASSYSPGGQPQHF
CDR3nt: TGTGCCAGCAGTTACTCCCCTGGAGGTCAGCCCCAGCATTTT

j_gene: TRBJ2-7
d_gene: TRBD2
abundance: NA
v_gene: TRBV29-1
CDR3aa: CSVEFGTSGSYEQYF
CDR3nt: TGCAGCGTTGAATTTGGGACTAGCGGGAGCTACGAGCAGTACTTC

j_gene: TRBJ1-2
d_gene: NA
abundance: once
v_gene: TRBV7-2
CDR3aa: CASTRGEQGINYGYTF
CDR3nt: TGTGCCAGCACAAGGGGCGAGCAGGGGATTAACTATGGCTACACCTTC

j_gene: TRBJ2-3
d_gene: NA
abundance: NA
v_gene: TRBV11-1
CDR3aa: CASSLGAVSTDTQYF
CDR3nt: TGTGCCAGCAGCTTGGGGGCCGTCTCTACAGATACGCAGTATTTT

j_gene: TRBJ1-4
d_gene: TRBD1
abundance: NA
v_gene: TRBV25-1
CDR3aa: CASSVGDRERYGEKLFF
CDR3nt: TGTGCCAGCAGTGTCGGGGACAGGGAAAGGTATGGTGAAAAACTGTTTTTT

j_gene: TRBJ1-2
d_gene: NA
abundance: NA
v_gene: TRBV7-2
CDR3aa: CASSFGGGAGYGYTF
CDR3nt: TGTGCCAGCAGCTTTGGGGGGGGCGCCGGCTATGGCTACACCTTC

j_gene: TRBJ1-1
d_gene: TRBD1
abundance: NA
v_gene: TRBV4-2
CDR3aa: CASSQRPKGAYEAFF
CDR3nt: TGTGCCAGCAGCCAAAGACCGAAGGGGGCATATGAAGCTTTCTTT

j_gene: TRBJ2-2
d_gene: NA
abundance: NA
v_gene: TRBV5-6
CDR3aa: CASSLAGANTGELFF
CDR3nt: TGTGCCAGCAGCTTGGCAGGGGCGAACACCGGGGAGCTGTTTTTT

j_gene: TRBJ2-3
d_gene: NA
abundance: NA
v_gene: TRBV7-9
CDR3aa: CASSPVLSGTDTQYF
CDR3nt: TGTGCCAGCAGCCCCGTATTGTCGGGCACAGATACGCAGTATTTT

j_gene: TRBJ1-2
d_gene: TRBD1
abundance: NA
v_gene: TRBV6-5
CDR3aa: CASSRQGAEGYTF
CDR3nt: TGTGCCAGCAGTAGACAGGGGGCAGAGGGCTACACCTTC

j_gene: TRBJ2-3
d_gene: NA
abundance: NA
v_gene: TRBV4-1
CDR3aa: CASSQDGLSTDTQYF
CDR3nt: TGCGCCAGCAGCCAAGATGGACTGAGCACAGATACGCAGTATTTT

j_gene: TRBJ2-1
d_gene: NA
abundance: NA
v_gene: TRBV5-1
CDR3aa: CASRDGGRDEQFF
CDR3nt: TGCGCCAGCCGGGACGGGGGTAGGGATGAGCAGTTCTTC

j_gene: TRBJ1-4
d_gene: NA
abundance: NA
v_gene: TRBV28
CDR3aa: CASRAGPTNEKLFF
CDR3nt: TGTGCCAGCAGGGCAGGGCCAACTAATGAAAAACTGTTTTTT

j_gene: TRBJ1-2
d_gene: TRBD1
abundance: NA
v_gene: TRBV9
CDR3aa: CASSPGQGNYGYTF
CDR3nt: TGTGCCAGCAGCCCCGGACAGGGGAACTATGGCTACACCTTC

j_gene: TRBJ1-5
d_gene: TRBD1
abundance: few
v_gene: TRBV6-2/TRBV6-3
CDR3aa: CASSLQGARGNQPQHF
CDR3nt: TGTGCCAGCAGTCTACAGGGGGCGAGGGGCAATCAGCCCCAGCATTTT

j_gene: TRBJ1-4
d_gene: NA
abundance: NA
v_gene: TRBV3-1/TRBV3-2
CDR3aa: CASSRDSRVGKLFF
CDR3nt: TGTGCCAGCAGCCGGGACTCTCGGGTGGGAAAACTGTTTTTT

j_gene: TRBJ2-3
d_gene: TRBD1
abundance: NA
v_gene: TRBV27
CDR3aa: CASSLRQGPDTQYF
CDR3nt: TGTGCCAGCAGTTTAAGACAGGGCCCAGATACGCAGTATTTT

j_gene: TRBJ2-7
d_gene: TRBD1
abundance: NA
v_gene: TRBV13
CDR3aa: CASSFRTGGREQYF
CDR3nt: TGTGCCAGCAGCTTCCGGACAGGGGGTCGAGAGCAGTACTTC

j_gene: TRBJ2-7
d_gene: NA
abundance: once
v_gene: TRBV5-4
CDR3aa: CASSLAPSGSYEQYF
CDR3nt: TGTGCCAGCAGTCTCGCCCCCTCAGGCTCCTACGAGCAGTACTTC

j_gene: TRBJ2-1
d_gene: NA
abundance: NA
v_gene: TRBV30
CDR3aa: CAFETGNAYNEQFF
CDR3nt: TGTGCCTTTGAGACAGGAAACGCGTACAATGAGCAGTTCTTC

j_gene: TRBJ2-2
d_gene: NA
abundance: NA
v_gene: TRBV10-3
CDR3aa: CAISDAGSNTGELFF
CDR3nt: TGTGCCATCAGTGATGCGGGGTCGAACACCGGGGAGCTGTTTTTT

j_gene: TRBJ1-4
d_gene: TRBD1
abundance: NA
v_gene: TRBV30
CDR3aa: CAWSSTGPAEKLFF
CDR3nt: TGTGCCTGGAGCTCGACAGGGCCAGCCGAAAAACTGTTTTTT

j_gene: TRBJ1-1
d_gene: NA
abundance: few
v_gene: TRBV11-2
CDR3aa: CASSLMSGEAFF
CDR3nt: TGTGCCAGCAGCTTAATGTCGGGTGAAGCTTTCTTT

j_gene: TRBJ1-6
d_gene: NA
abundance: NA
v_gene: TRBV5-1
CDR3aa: CASSLAPGNSPLHF
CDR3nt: TGCGCCAGCAGCTTGGCTCCGGGGAATTCACCCCTCCACTTT

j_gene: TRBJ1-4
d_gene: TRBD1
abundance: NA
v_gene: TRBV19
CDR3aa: CASSNRGGESNEKLFF
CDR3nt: TGTGCCAGTAGTAACAGGGGCGGAGAATCTAATGAAAAACTGTTTTTT

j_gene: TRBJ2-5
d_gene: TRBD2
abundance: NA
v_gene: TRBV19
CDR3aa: CASGQRERETQYF
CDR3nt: TGTGCCAGTGGGCAGCGGGAGAGAGAGACCCAGTACTTC

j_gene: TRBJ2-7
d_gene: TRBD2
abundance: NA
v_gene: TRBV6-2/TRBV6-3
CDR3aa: CASSYSGLALAEQYF
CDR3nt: TGTGCCAGCAGTTACTCAGGACTAGCCCTCGCCGAGCAGTACTTC

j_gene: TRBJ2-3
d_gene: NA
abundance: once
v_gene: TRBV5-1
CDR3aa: CASSFWTGTDTQYF
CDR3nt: TGCGCCAGCAGCTTCTGGACAGGCACAGATACGCAGTATTTT

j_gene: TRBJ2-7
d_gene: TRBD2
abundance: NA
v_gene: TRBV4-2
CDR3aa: CASSYGTSGTYEQYF
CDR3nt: TGTGCCAGCAGCTATGGGACTAGCGGGACCTACGAGCAGTACTTC

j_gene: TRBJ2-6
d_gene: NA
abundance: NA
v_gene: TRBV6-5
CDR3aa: CASSYLRGSGANVLTF
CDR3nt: TGTGCCAGCAGTTACCTTCGAGGGTCTGGGGCCAACGTCCTGACTTTC

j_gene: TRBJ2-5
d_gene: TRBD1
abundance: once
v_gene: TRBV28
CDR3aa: CASRGQGVSQETQYF
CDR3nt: TGTGCCAGCAGAGGACAGGGGGTATCCCAAGAGACCCAGTACTTC

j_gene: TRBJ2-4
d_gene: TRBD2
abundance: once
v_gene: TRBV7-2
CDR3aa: CASTPPSGRAKNIQYF
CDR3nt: TGTGCCAGCACCCCCCCTAGCGGGAGGGCCAAAAACATTCAGTACTTC

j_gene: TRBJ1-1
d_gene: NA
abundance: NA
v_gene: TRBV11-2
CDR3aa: CASSLGGVTEAFF
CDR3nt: TGTGCCAGCAGCTTAGGGGGGGTCACTGAAGCTTTCTTT